This T cell receptor beta chain was identified during a study of T cell responses to AZD1222 COVID-19 vaccine. Study-level points and caveats: At baseline, just a handful of AZD1222 recipients tested seropositive. Most donors were white British, females outnumbered males, and clonal diversity was possibly underestimated. A rise in Spike-specific TCR breadth and depth followed two AZD1222 doses.

The repertoire was sequenced with immunoSEQ multiplex PCR; TCRdb's copy has only in-frame clones and lacks some. The sample contains roughly 49,000 clones, 80% to 90% of which appear only once. Between the trimmed V and J ends, which lost 4 bases and 5 bases, there was a span of 12 bases. This CDR3 has 13 residues. CDR1 SGDLS and CDR2 YYNGEE come from the germline V gene. In the case of this clone: What it binds is unknown.

Analysis merged second doses at about 4 or about 12 weeks. The source is an adult who received the AZD1222 COVID-19 vaccine. Sequencing was performed on peripheral blood, taken 28 days after the second AZD1222 dose. This chain joins TRBV9 and TRBJ2-5, with D possibly being TRBD1 (5 bases). In nucleotides, the CDR3 is TGTGCCAGCAGCCCACAGGTGGGGGAGACCCAGTACTTC. Translation gives CASSPQVGETQYF.